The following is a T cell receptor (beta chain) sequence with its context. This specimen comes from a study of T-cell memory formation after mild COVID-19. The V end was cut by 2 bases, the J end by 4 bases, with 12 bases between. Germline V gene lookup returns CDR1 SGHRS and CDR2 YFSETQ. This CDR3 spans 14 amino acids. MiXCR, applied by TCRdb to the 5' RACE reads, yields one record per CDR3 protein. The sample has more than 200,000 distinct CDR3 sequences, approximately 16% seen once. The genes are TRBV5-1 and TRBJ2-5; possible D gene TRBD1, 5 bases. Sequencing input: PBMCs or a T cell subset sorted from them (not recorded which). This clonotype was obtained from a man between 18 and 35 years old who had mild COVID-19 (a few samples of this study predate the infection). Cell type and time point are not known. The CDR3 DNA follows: TGCGCCAGCAGCTTTCTCGGCAGGGTAGAGACCCAGTACTTC. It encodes CASSFLGRVETQYF.